This T cell receptor (beta chain) was obtained from a study of cytomegalovirus exposure and HLA in healthy donors. The PCR used 60 Vbeta and 13 Jbeta primers. Only in-frame clones appear in the TCRdb table, and some are missing; sequencing was by immunoSEQ multiplex PCR. The table has 150,000 to 200,000 clones, about 65% seen once. Study conclusions and caveats: Accurate predictions that matched the HLA-A and HLA-B alleles of most subjects were reportedly made from TCR beta sequences. It is likely that the observed cluster of highly shared sequence variants was a sequencing artifact. For TCR beta chains, V- and J-gene trimming was later linked to a missense DCLRE1C variant.

Germline V gene lookup returns CDR1 SGHVS and CDR2 FNYEAQ. V dropped 4 bases and J dropped 2 bases, with 6 bases sitting between them. The length of the CDR3 is 13 residues. A remark on this clone: Antigen unknown.

Material for sequencing was PBMCs. This TCR was recovered from a woman in her 30s in good health and CMV-seronegative. The J gene is TRBJ1-5, the V gene TRBV7-6; D is ambiguous. The CDR3 DNA follows: TGTGCCAGCAGCTCTACGGGCAATCAGCCCCAGCATTTT. As protein: CASSSTGNQPQHF.